This T cell receptor (beta chain) was captured in a study of blood T cell repertoires in COVID-19. Clones were read by immunoSEQ multiplex PCR, and TCRdb kept only the in-frame ones, dropping some. The sample lists around 46,000 clones; 85% to 90% were seen once. Participants spanned ages roughly 18 to 90 years and resided in around 25 US areas. The germline CDR1 and CDR2 sequences are WNHNN and SYGVQD (reference sequence). V was clipped by 6 bases and J by 8 bases; unmatched bases: 12. The CDR3 totals 15 residues. This receptor was obtained from a woman in her forties or fifties who had recovered from COVID-19. The chain carries TRBV10-1 and TRBJ2-1, with 8 bases that match TRBD2. Sample: PBMCs or T cells enriched from blood (not recorded which). CDR3 bases: TGCGCCAGCAGCCCGGGACTAGACTATTTCGATGAGCAGTTCTTC. Translation: CASSPGLDYFDEQFF.